This T cell receptor (beta chain) was recorded in a study of blood T cell repertoires in COVID-19. The assay was immunoSEQ multiplex PCR, and TCRdb's table has in-frame clones only and misses some. The sample yields under 350,000 clones, around 86% seen once. Trimming removed 6 bases at V and 1 base at J, with 16 bases between. Germline V lookup: CDR1 SQVTM, CDR2 ANQGSEA. The CDR3 length is 15 residues. Cohorts were determined from participant-reported clinical history. The clonotype comes from a woman in her thirties or forties with acute COVID-19. Sequences were obtained from PBMCs or T cells enriched from blood (not recorded which). The rearrangement links TRBV29-1 to TRBJ1-3, with D possibly TRBD1 on 6 matching bases. The CDR3 DNA reads as TGCAGCGTCTCCAGGGGATCGAATTCTGGAAACACCATATATTTT. This encodes CSVSRGSNSGNTIYF.